Listed below are T cell receptor beta chains from one sample, sequenced in a study of blood T cell repertoires in COVID-19. The table came from immunoSEQ multiplex PCR; TCRdb's copy has only in-frame clones and leaves some out. The repertoire holds some 340,000 clones, with approximately 91% as singletons. The sample comprised PBMCs or T cells enriched from blood (not recorded which). All receptors come from a young woman who had been exposed to COVID-19. Each CDR3 is given with its conserved first and last residue. The D gene is left open where the match is weak. Rows may omit the clone size; those that give it use once, few, many or a size class.

d_call: .; j_call: TRBJ2-1; v_call: TRBV7-9; clone_size: .; cdr3_nt: TGTGCCAGCAGCTTAGATCCAGGGATAAATGAGCAGTTCTTC; cdr3_aa: CASSLDPGINEQFF
d_call: TRBD2; j_call: TRBJ2-4; v_call: TRBV4-2; clone_size: .; cdr3_nt: TGTGCCAGCAGCCAAGAGGGGCGGGGGTATTACATTCAGTACTTC; cdr3_aa: CASSQEGRGYYIQYF
d_call: TRBD1; j_call: TRBJ1-5; v_call: TRBV4-1; clone_size: .; cdr3_nt: TGCGCCAGCAGTCGACAGGGCGATCAGCCCCAGCATTTT; cdr3_aa: CASSRQGDQPQHF
d_call: .; j_call: TRBJ1-6; v_call: TRBV27; clone_size: few; cdr3_nt: TGTGCCAGCAGTTTTAACCCGACAGGTTATAATTCACCCCTCCACTTT; cdr3_aa: CASSFNPTGYNSPLHF
d_call: .; j_call: TRBJ1-6; v_call: TRBV9; clone_size: .; cdr3_nt: TGTGCCAGCCCTGAATATCGAGAGGATTCGAGCTCACCCCTCCACTTT; cdr3_aa: CASPEYREDSSSPLHF
d_call: .; j_call: TRBJ1-6; v_call: TRBV27; clone_size: .; cdr3_nt: TGTGCCAGCAGTTTCGAGGGAGGGTATAATTCACCCCTCCACTTT; cdr3_aa: CASSFEGGYNSPLHF
d_call: TRBD1; j_call: TRBJ1-2; v_call: TRBV18; clone_size: .; cdr3_nt: TGTGCCAGCTCAACAGGGGACTATGGCTACACCTTC; cdr3_aa: CASSTGDYGYTF
d_call: .; j_call: TRBJ1-1; v_call: TRBV9; clone_size: .; cdr3_nt: TGTGCCAGCAGCGTACGGCCGGGAGCGAACACTGAAGCTTTCTTT; cdr3_aa: CASSVRPGANTEAFF
d_call: .; j_call: TRBJ2-5; v_call: TRBV7-9; clone_size: .; cdr3_nt: TGTGCCAGCAGCAAACCTTCGCGGCAGGGGGGGACCCAGTACTTC; cdr3_aa: CASSKPSRQGGTQYF
d_call: .; j_call: TRBJ1-3; v_call: TRBV2; clone_size: .; cdr3_nt: TGTGCCAGCAGGATCGGACAGAACTCTGGAAACACCATATATTTT; cdr3_aa: CASRIGQNSGNTIYF
d_call: .; j_call: TRBJ2-4; v_call: TRBV4-1; clone_size: .; cdr3_nt: TGCGCCAGCAGCCAAGGGGGTACGGGGAAAAACATTCAGTACTTC; cdr3_aa: CASSQGGTGKNIQYF
d_call: TRBD1; j_call: TRBJ1-2; v_call: TRBV6-1; clone_size: once; cdr3_nt: TGTGCCAGCAGTGAAAGCAGGGGGGTTGGCTACACCTTC; cdr3_aa: CASSESRGVGYTF
d_call: .; j_call: TRBJ1-4; v_call: TRBV5-1; clone_size: once; cdr3_nt: TGCGCCAGCAGCTTGGGGAAGGGGGTATCTAATGAAAAACTGTTTTTT; cdr3_aa: CASSLGKGVSNEKLFF
d_call: .; j_call: TRBJ2-1; v_call: TRBV28; clone_size: .; cdr3_nt: TGTGCCAGCCGACCCGGGAGTTACAATGAGCAGTTCTTC; cdr3_aa: CASRPGSYNEQFF
d_call: .; j_call: TRBJ1-6; v_call: TRBV3-1/TRBV3-2; clone_size: .; cdr3_nt: TGTGCCAGCAGCCAAGTTACAGGGCTTGGTAATTCACCCCTCCACTTT; cdr3_aa: CASSQVTGLGNSPLHF
d_call: .; j_call: TRBJ1-2; v_call: TRBV10-3; clone_size: .; cdr3_nt: TGTGCCATCAGTTCAGGATTGACATCTTCTAACTATGGCTACACCTTC; cdr3_aa: CAISSGLTSSNYGYTF
d_call: TRBD1; j_call: TRBJ2-3; v_call: TRBV28; clone_size: .; cdr3_nt: TGTGCCAGCAGGTTCCCGGGACAGGCGGGCACAGATACGCAGTATTTT; cdr3_aa: CASRFPGQAGTDTQYF
d_call: .; j_call: TRBJ1-2; v_call: TRBV21-1; clone_size: .; cdr3_nt: TGTGCCAGCGGCAGGGGGCTAAGGCATGGCTACACCTTC; cdr3_aa: CASGRGLRHGYTF
d_call: TRBD1; j_call: TRBJ1-1; v_call: TRBV18; clone_size: .; cdr3_nt: TGTGCCAGCTCACTATCCGGGACAGGGGCGGACACTGAAGCTTTCTTT; cdr3_aa: CASSLSGTGADTEAFF
d_call: .; j_call: TRBJ2-5; v_call: TRBV7-2; clone_size: .; cdr3_nt: TGTGCCAGCAGCTTAGGAGAGGTGACGGAGACCCAGTACTTC; cdr3_aa: CASSLGEVTETQYF
d_call: TRBD1; j_call: TRBJ1-2; v_call: TRBV6-5; clone_size: .; cdr3_nt: TGTGCCAGCAGTTCCAAACAGGGGGCTAACTATGGCTACACCTTC; cdr3_aa: CASSSKQGANYGYTF
d_call: .; j_call: TRBJ1-2; v_call: TRBV4-1; clone_size: .; cdr3_nt: TGCGCCAGCAGCCAAGTGAGCGGGGTGGAATATGGCTACACCTTC; cdr3_aa: CASSQVSGVEYGYTF
d_call: TRBD1; j_call: TRBJ2-7; v_call: TRBV9; clone_size: .; cdr3_nt: TGTGCCAGCAGCGTAGGGACAGGGGGAACCTACGAGCAGTACTTC; cdr3_aa: CASSVGTGGTYEQYF
d_call: .; j_call: TRBJ1-4; v_call: TRBV10-3; clone_size: .; cdr3_nt: TGTGCCATCAGTGCAGGGTCGGGTGAAAAACTGTTTTTT; cdr3_aa: CAISAGSGEKLFF
d_call: .; j_call: TRBJ1-4; v_call: TRBV5-1; clone_size: .; cdr3_nt: TGCGCCAGCAGCTTGGCCTCGGCTAATGAAAAACTGTTTTTT; cdr3_aa: CASSLASANEKLFF
d_call: .; j_call: TRBJ2-3; v_call: TRBV5-6; clone_size: once; cdr3_nt: TGTGCCAGCAGCTTCCCCCAGGGGACAGATACGCAGTATTTT; cdr3_aa: CASSFPQGTDTQYF
d_call: TRBD2; j_call: TRBJ2-5; v_call: TRBV6-5; clone_size: .; cdr3_nt: TGTGCCAGCAGTTACAAGACTAGCCGCGAGACCCAGTACTTC; cdr3_aa: CASSYKTSRETQYF
d_call: .; j_call: TRBJ1-2; v_call: TRBV3-1/TRBV3-2; clone_size: .; cdr3_nt: TGTGCCAGCAGTTATCCGACGGGTGGCTACACCTTC; cdr3_aa: CASSYPTGGYTF
d_call: .; j_call: TRBJ1-3; v_call: TRBV14; clone_size: .; cdr3_nt: TGTGCCAGCAGCTCAGGGATCGGAAACACCATATATTTT; cdr3_aa: CASSSGIGNTIYF
d_call: TRBD1; j_call: TRBJ1-1; v_call: TRBV20-1; clone_size: .; cdr3_nt: TGCAGTGCCATAGACAGGGCAGCTTTCTTT; cdr3_aa: CSAIDRAAFF
d_call: .; j_call: TRBJ1-2; v_call: TRBV5-1; clone_size: .; cdr3_nt: TGCGCCAGCAGCTTGAGCACAGGGAATCCCTATGGCTACACCTTC; cdr3_aa: CASSLSTGNPYGYTF
d_call: .; j_call: TRBJ1-5; v_call: TRBV6-1; clone_size: .; cdr3_nt: TGTGCCAGCAGTGAAGTAAATAGCAATCAGCCCCAGCATTTT; cdr3_aa: CASSEVNSNQPQHF
d_call: TRBD1; j_call: TRBJ1-4; v_call: TRBV9; clone_size: once; cdr3_nt: TGTGCCAGCAGCCAACAGGGGACTAATGAAAAACTGTTTTTT; cdr3_aa: CASSQQGTNEKLFF
d_call: TRBD1; j_call: TRBJ2-7; v_call: TRBV7-9; clone_size: once; cdr3_nt: TGTGCCAGCAGCTCCAGGCGGACAGGGAGGTTCGAGCAGTACTTC; cdr3_aa: CASSSRRTGRFEQYF
d_call: .; j_call: TRBJ2-7; v_call: TRBV7-9; clone_size: .; cdr3_nt: TGTGCCAGCAGAGCAGACGGAGGAACCTACGAGCAGTACTTC; cdr3_aa: CASRADGGTYEQYF
d_call: .; j_call: TRBJ1-1; v_call: TRBV2; clone_size: .; cdr3_nt: TGTGCCAGCAGGCCTGAGGTGAACACTGAAGCTTTCTTT; cdr3_aa: CASRPEVNTEAFF
d_call: TRBD1; j_call: TRBJ1-2; v_call: TRBV29-1; clone_size: .; cdr3_nt: TGCAGCGTCGACGAGGGGGCTGGATATGGCTACACCTTC; cdr3_aa: CSVDEGAGYGYTF
d_call: TRBD2; j_call: TRBJ2-3; v_call: TRBV4-3; clone_size: .; cdr3_nt: TGCGCCAGCAGCCCCCGACTAGCGGGACTTAGCACAGATACGCAGTATTTT; cdr3_aa: CASSPRLAGLSTDTQYF
d_call: TRBD1; j_call: TRBJ1-5; v_call: TRBV6-1; clone_size: .; cdr3_nt: TGTGCCAGCAGTGTAAAGGACAGGCCCCTTAGCAATCAGCCCCAGCATTTT; cdr3_aa: CASSVKDRPLSNQPQHF
d_call: TRBD1; j_call: TRBJ1-2; v_call: TRBV15; clone_size: .; cdr3_nt: TGTGCCACCAGCAGACAGGGGGCAAACTATGGCTACACCTTC; cdr3_aa: CATSRQGANYGYTF
d_call: TRBD2; j_call: TRBJ2-3; v_call: TRBV19; clone_size: .; cdr3_nt: TGTGCCAGTAGTATGGACTCGGGTAGCGGGGGACGCACAGATACGCAGTATTTT; cdr3_aa: CASSMDSGSGGRTDTQYF
d_call: .; j_call: TRBJ2-2; v_call: TRBV4-1; clone_size: .; cdr3_nt: TGCGCCAGCAGCCAATATGGGAGGAGTGGCACCGGGGAGCTGTTTTTT; cdr3_aa: CASSQYGRSGTGELFF
d_call: .; j_call: TRBJ2-2; v_call: TRBV4-1; clone_size: once; cdr3_nt: TGCGCCAGCAGCCAGGTGGGGGCGCAGGGGGAGCTGTTTTTT; cdr3_aa: CASSQVGAQGELFF
d_call: .; j_call: TRBJ2-5; v_call: TRBV15; clone_size: .; cdr3_nt: TGTGCCACCCGGCGGGGGCAGGGGGAGACCCAGTACTTC; cdr3_aa: CATRRGQGETQYF
d_call: .; j_call: TRBJ2-3; v_call: TRBV3-1/TRBV3-2; clone_size: .; cdr3_nt: TGTGCCAGCAGCCAAGCGGGACTAGATACGCAGTATTTT; cdr3_aa: CASSQAGLDTQYF
d_call: .; j_call: TRBJ1-1; v_call: TRBV5-1; clone_size: .; cdr3_nt: TGCGCCAGCACCCTCGGGACAATGGCTTTCTTT; cdr3_aa: CASTLGTMAFF
d_call: TRBD1; j_call: TRBJ1-6; v_call: TRBV5-6; clone_size: .; cdr3_nt: TGTGCCAGCAGCGCCCAGGGGGCTGGTTATTATTCACCCCTCCACTTT; cdr3_aa: CASSAQGAGYYSPLHF
d_call: .; j_call: TRBJ1-2; v_call: TRBV7-3; clone_size: .; cdr3_nt: TGTGCCAGCAGCCCCCGGGGAGGGCCTCTCCAACTCTATGGCTACACCTTC; cdr3_aa: CASSPRGGPLQLYGYTF
d_call: .; j_call: TRBJ1-2; v_call: TRBV18; clone_size: .; cdr3_nt: TGTGCCAGCTCACCAGGACTCGATGGCTACACCTTC; cdr3_aa: CASSPGLDGYTF
d_call: .; j_call: TRBJ2-2; v_call: TRBV20-1; clone_size: .; cdr3_nt: TGCAGTGCTAGTCCAAACTCGAACACCGGGGAGCTGTTTTTT; cdr3_aa: CSASPNSNTGELFF
d_call: .; j_call: TRBJ2-1; v_call: TRBV7-2; clone_size: .; cdr3_nt: TGTGCCAGCAGCTTAATGGGCGGGGATTACAATGAGCAGTTCTTC; cdr3_aa: CASSLMGGDYNEQFF
d_call: TRBD1; j_call: TRBJ1-3; v_call: TRBV5-4; clone_size: .; cdr3_nt: TGTGCCAGCAGCGATCGGACAGGGGGCCCGGTGAAAGGAAACACCATATATTTT; cdr3_aa: CASSDRTGGPVKGNTIYF
d_call: .; j_call: TRBJ1-3; v_call: TRBV4-1; clone_size: .; cdr3_nt: TGCGCCAGCAGCTCCCCCCCCGGGACATTTGGAAACACCATATATTTT; cdr3_aa: CASSSPPGTFGNTIYF